Below are 12 T cell receptor beta chains sequenced from a single sample in a study of identical twins. TCRdb used MiXCR to reprocess the 5' RACE reads, holding one entry per CDR3 protein. The sample holds 700,000 to 950,000 distinct CDR3 sequences; about 12% are singletons and the top ten take around 1.5%. This same sample was also part of a study on yellow fever vaccine responses in identical twins.

The sequencing input was PBMCs. The source of these receptors is a woman between 18 and 29 years old in good health.

The genes are TRBV15 and TRBJ2-3; the D gene could be TRBD1 or TRBD2 (5 bases each). The V gene lost 4 bases and the J gene lost 1 base, with 9 bases spanning the gap. CDR1 and CDR2 (germline): LNHNV, YYDKDF (reference sequence). The CDR3 extends over 14 amino acids. CDR3 bases: TGTGCCACCAGCATACGGGACGGCACAGATACGCAGTATTTT. It yields the protein CATSIRDGTDTQYF.

This clonotype turned up a few times. This chain joins TRBV6-5 and TRBJ2-5; 7 nucleotides line up with TRBD2. V shed 0 bases and J 4 bases; nucleotides not matched to a gene: 8. The CDR3 covers 16 residues. CDR1 and CDR2 (germline): MNHEY, SVGAGI. The CDR3 region has the DNA TGTGCCAGCAGTTACTCGACGGGGGAGGGCGGAGAGACCCAGTACTTC. Its translation is CASSYSTGEGGETQYF.

This clonotype was seen more than once but under ten times. The chain combines TRBV9 with TRBJ2-2; the D gene could be TRBD1 or TRBD2 (5 bases each). Germline V gene sequence: CDR1 SGDLS, CDR2 YYNGEE. Deletions cut 1 base from V and 5 bases from J, with 9 bases between. This CDR3 comprises 14 residues. CDR3 region: CASSVLGGTGELFF. CDR3 coding DNA: TGTGCCAGCAGCGTACTTGGGGGAACCGGGGAGCTGTTTTTT.

The J gene is TRBJ2-7, the V gene TRBV4-1; weak D call: TRBD1 (5 bases). The germline gives CDR1 MGHRA, CDR2 YSYEKL. V was trimmed by 0 bases and J by 0 bases, leaving 9 bases between them. This CDR3 has 15 residues. In nucleotides, the CDR3 is TGCGCCAGCAGCCAAGATTGGGGCAGCTCCTACGAGCAGTACGTC. Protein sequence: CASSQDWGSSYEQYV.

The chain combines TRBV6-5 with TRBJ1-4; possible D gene TRBD1, 6 bases. V shed 0 bases and J shed 4 bases, with 18 bases lying between them. The V gene's germline CDR1 is MNHEY and CDR2 SVGAGI. The CDR3 has 18 residues. CDR3: CASSYSPQGPLDNEKLFF. DNA for the CDR3: TGTGCCAGCAGTTACTCGCCGCAGGGGCCTTTAGATAATGAAAAACTGTTTTTT.

This clonotype was detected a few times. V gene TRBV27 combines with J gene TRBJ2-5; TRBD2 matches at 8 bases. The germline CDR1 and CDR2 sequences are MNHEY and SMNVEV (reference sequence). The CDR3 sequence is 15 residues long. J gave up 2 bases and V 7 bases, and 9 bases lay outside the gene matches. CDR3 bases: TGTGCCAGCAAACTAGCGGACACCCTACAAGAGACCCAGTACTTC. Translated, it gives CASKLADTLQETQYF.

This clonotype came up a few times. CDR3 nucleotide sequence: TGCAGTGCTAGACAGGTGGTCCGTTCACCCCTCCACTTT. It is translated as CSARQVVRSPLHF. The V and J genes are TRBV20-1 and TRBJ1-6; D is unresolved. The V gene's germline CDR1 is DFQATT and CDR2 SNEGSKA (reference sequence). CDR3 length equals 13 residues. Trimming took 2 bases from V and 9 from J, leaving 11 bases between them.

V usage is TRBV5-1 and J usage is TRBJ1-5; D is perhaps TRBD1 (5 bases). The CDR3 is 13 amino acids. Germline CDR1 reads SGHRS; CDR2 reads YFSETQ. V was shortened by 0 bases and J by 15 bases, with 16 bases between the two germline ends. The CDR3 nucleotides read TGCGCCAGCAGCTTGGATGGCGGGCAGGGTCTGCATTTT. This gives the protein CASSLDGGQGLHF. The entire variable domain, with the rest obtained from reference TRBV5-1 and TRBJ1-5, is as follows: KAGVTQTPRYLIKTRGQQVTLSCSPISGHRSVSWYQQTPGQGLQFLFEYFSETQRNKGNFPGRFSGRQFSNSRSEMNVSTLELGDSALYLCASSLDGGQGLHFGDGTRLSIL.

This clonotype was picked up many times. The gene calls are TRBV20-1 and TRBJ2-5; D possibly matches TRBD1 or TRBD2 (6 bases each). The CDR3 consists of 13 residues. The V end was cut by 6 bases, the J end by 5 bases, with 16 bases between. Germline V gene lookup returns CDR1 DFQATT and CDR2 SNEGSKA (reference sequence). CDR3 loop: CSAPRGEFETQYF. CDR3 sequence (DNA): TGCAGTGCCCCGAGGGGGGAGTTTGAGACCCAGTACTTC.

This chain uses TRBV29-1 with TRBJ2-7; 10 nucleotides agree with TRBD2. Germline loops: CDR1 SQVTM, CDR2 ANQGSEA. J was trimmed by 6 bases and V by 4 bases; bases with no gene match: 15. This CDR3 has 16 residues. CDR3 region: CSVASGRAPSRFEQYF. CDR3 DNA sequence: TGCAGCGTTGCAAGCGGGAGGGCCCCTTCGCGCTTCGAGCAGTACTTC.

The sample holds a few counts of this clonotype. This chain joins TRBV2 and TRBJ2-7, with no clear D. The CDR3 is 14 residues long. Trimming left V 9 bases short and J 2 bases short, with 17 bases between. Per germline, CDR1 SNHLY and CDR2 FYNNEI. The chain's CDR3 is CASCETESTYEQYV. CDR3 nucleotides: TGTGCCAGTTGTGAGACGGAAAGTACCTACGAGCAGTACGTC.

The gene calls are TRBV15 and TRBJ2-3; a possible D gene is TRBD1 (6 bases). CDR3 length equals 15 residues. V was trimmed by 4 bases and J by 2 bases, leaving 13 bases between them. CDR1 and CDR2 (germline): LNHNV, YYDKDF (reference sequence). Here the CDR3 reads CATSILQGLTDTQYF. DNA for the CDR3: TGTGCCACCAGCATTCTACAGGGTCTCACAGATACGCAGTATTTT.